What follows describes a single T cell receptor beta chain. The ends were cut back, 5 bases at V and 3 bases at J, with 11 bases in the middle. Per germline, CDR1 SGHVS and CDR2 FNYEAQ. CDR3 length equals 13 residues. The record originates from a study of OX40 agonist ivuxolimab in advanced cancers. Using immunoSEQ multiplex PCR, the repertoire was profiled, and TCRdb retains in-frame clones only, with some absent. The sample contains 95,000 to 100,000 clones, more than 80% of which appear only once. The gene calls are TRBV7-6 and TRBJ2-7; the D gene is possibly TRBD1 (6 bases). Sequencing used CD4+ or CD8+ T cells sorted from blood, obtained in a trial of the OX40 agonist ivuxolimab. The TCR comes from an adult with an advanced solid tumor such as melanoma, head and neck, liver or kidney cancer. Here the CDR3 DNA reads TGTGCCAGCAGCCCGGGACACAACTACGAGCAGTACTTC. This gives the protein CASSPGHNYEQYF.